This TCR beta chain was found in a study of shared clonotypes between healthy human individuals (dated by TCRdb to about 2020). Background on the whole study: The cohort included three men and a couple of women between 18 and 49 years of age. Each donor's leukapheresis produced roughly between about 0.9 and 9.5 billion PBMCs. For each donor, CD4 naive and CD4 memory were each run on three plates, CD8 naive on two plates, and CD8 memory on one plate. Libraries were prepared and TCR repertoires were sequenced by different laboratories using diverse techniques, in order to increase sequencing depth and limit assay-specific biases. The study deeply sequenced blood TCR repertoires of five healthy adults to estimate repertoire size and the extent of clonotype sharing between individuals.

On this clone: The specificity of this receptor is unknown. Base qualities were left out, and no much larger clone turns up one base away.

Study-wide findings and limitations: Clonotypes shared by all four sorted-subset donors showed higher generation probabilities than non-shared clonotypes. Pairwise subsampling led to the expectation that sequencing depth would affect the degree of clonotype sharing among donors. Sampling was restricted to blood, and TCR repertoires in tissue are likely to differ from TCR repertoires in blood. Rarefaction of sorted-subset datasets indicated incomplete sequencing despite the large sequencing depth. Sharing across four donors was observed for about 5% of naive CD4, over 3% of naive CD8, over 2% of memory CD4, and roughly 0.4% of memory CD8 clonotypes. Because the study included only a small number of donors, the genetic and exposure-history diversity represented was limited. Larger estimated clonotype richness was generally found for naive subsets than for memory subsets.

Healthy HIV-negative adults with no recently reported acute infections or vaccinations were included as donors. All donors were Caucasian adults living in Nashville, Tennessee, USA. CD4+ T cells were enriched through magnetic negative selection, after which naive cells were positively selected on CD45RA and the remaining negative fraction served as the memory subset. Blood was collected by leukapheresis, and PBMCs were isolated by Ficoll-Histopaque density gradient centrifugation and then cryopreserved in liquid nitrogen vapor phase. Analytical flow cytometry was used to check the purity and quantity of each magnetically sorted T cell population. Each sorted fraction had its genomic DNA isolated and then quantified by UV absorbance on a Nanodrop 2000c. The trim is 6 bases for V and 4 bases for J, with a gap of 7 bases between the germline ends. CDR1 and CDR2 were assigned from the germline V gene (reference sequence) as MNHEY and SMNVEV. From cysteine to phenylalanine, the CDR3 is 11 amino acids long. Only the CDR3 portion is preserved as DNA: 33 bases, with reading frame beginning at the first base.

Using the deep immunoSEQ assay, TCR CDR3 regions were amplified from genomic DNA by multiplex PCR. Extracted genomic DNA from each cell subset was distributed evenly across all wells of several immunoSEQ 96-well plates, and each plate was treated as a replicate. Each replicate PCR for sorted subsets received 150 to 250 ng genomic DNA, equal to 28,000 or so T cell genomes. The purified libraries were quantified using a Qubit 3.0 fluorometer, sized with a Bioanalyzer 2100, and then quantified again using the KAPA Library Quantification kit. A separate single-read 150-cycle Illumina NextSeq 550 flow cell was used to sequence each immunoSEQ 96-well plate. The authors' pipeline ran thus. Because the immunoSEQ output held only junctional sequences and lacked quality scores, the filtering could not match the filtering applied to full-length reads. Sequences were annotated with PyIR, a Python wrapper for IgBLAST v1.9, using IMGT germline references to assign V/J genes and CDR3. Reads with weak V/J assignments (E-value above 1e-6), missing CDR3, stop codons, out-of-frame junctions, or ambiguous translated residues were removed. V3J clonotypes were defined as sequences sharing an identical inferred V gene, J gene, and CDR3 amino acid sequence. To compute the percentage overlap between repertoires, the number of shared unique clonotypes was divided by the size of the smaller repertoire. Three approaches were used to assess repertoire richness: RTK rarefaction, the Chao1 estimator, and Recon v2.1 estimates of unobserved clonotypes. Generation probabilities for all TCRbeta clonotypes obtained by the gDNA method from a few donors were computed using OLGA. TCRdb's version of the immuneACCESS table is confined to in-frame rearrangements and falls short of the full clone set. An unresolved V gene accounts for under half of the shortfall where checked; the remainder is of unknown origin. For V, J and clone size, that table is used; D and trimming come from the DNA. This sample lists millions of clones; over 85% were detected once. The ten largest clones add up to roughly 0.15% of the sample.

This TCR derives from a man aged 18 to 29 in good health. The sample taken for sequencing was naive CD4+ T cells sorted from blood. This specimen's cell subset or site label, interpreted: CD45RA+ positively selected. This chain joins TRBV27 to TRBJ2-7, with TRBD1 tentatively as D gene (6 bases match). The nucleotide sequence reads TGTGCCAGCAGCACAGGGTACGAGCAGTACTTC. Its protein product is CASSTGYEQYF.